Shown below are 30 T cell receptor beta chains from a single sample sequenced in a study of molecular identifiers for immune sequencing clone quantification. TCRdb reprocessed the PCR reads with MiXCR, giving one entry per CDR3 protein. The sample has 70,000 to 90,000 distinct CDR3 sequences, approximately 22% seen once. Sequencing used naive CD8+ T cells from blood, with Jurkat cell RNA spiked in. Indicated subset: FACS-sorted CD8+CD4-CCR7+CD45RA+ naive T cells. These receptors all come from a human donor in good health. Some libraries in this study had Jurkat cell RNA spiked in.

In regard to this clonotype: A much bigger clone sits one base away, suggesting this may be a read error. The CDR3 DNA reads as TGTGCCAGCAGTTTATCATCATCACCCCTCCGCTTT. Encoded protein: CASSLSSSPLRF. This chain links TRBV27 with TRBJ1-6; D uncertain. The CDR3 totals 12 residues. From germline, CDR1 is MNHEY and CDR2 SMNVEV (reference sequence).

V and J are TRBV6-5 and TRBJ2-5, with 8 bases aligning to TRBD2. The CDR3 has 17 residues. Germline V gives CDR1 MNHEY, CDR2 SVGAGI. The junction had 15 bases not matched to a gene; V was cut back by 4 bases and J by 5 bases. The CDR3 region has the DNA TGTGCCAGCAGTTGCTCGACCGCTGGCGGGAGGAGCGAGACCCAGTACTTC. This sequence encodes CASSCSTAGGRSETQYF.

With respect to this clonotype: This sequence may be a read error, since a much larger clone differs from it by one base. Since no conserved phenylalanine or tryptophan closes the CDR3, a read error is the likely cause. The chain couples TRBV7-9 to TRBJ2-7; a possible D gene is TRBD2 (5 bases). This CDR3 comprises 13 residues. Germline V CDR1 and CDR2: SEHNR, FQNEAQ (reference sequence). The V end was cut by 5 bases, the J end by 1 base, with 9 bases between. CDR3 nucleotide sequence: TGTGCCAGCAGCGCCGAGGGTTCCTACGAGCAGTACTCC. Amino acids: CASSAEGSYEQYS.

The CDR3 DNA is TGTGCCAGCAGGGAGCTTACTAGCGCTACGTACGAGCAGTACTTC. It codes for CASRELTSATYEQYF. J is TRBJ2-7 and V is TRBV2, with 7 bases lining up with TRBD2. V was clipped by 6 bases and J by 4 bases; unmatched bases: 12. CDR3 length equals 15 residues. From germline, CDR1 is SNHLY and CDR2 FYNNEI.

There are many counts of this clonotype. The chain has TRBV7-9 and TRBJ1-6, with D uncertain. V shed 5 bases and J shed 4 bases, with 9 bases lying between them. The CDR3 contains 14 residues. Germline CDR1 reads SEHNR; CDR2 reads FQNEAQ (reference sequence). CDR3 sequence (DNA): TGTGCCAGCAGCCTTGACTCATATAATTCACCCCTCCACTTT. Protein product: CASSLDSYNSPLHF.

On this clonotype: A read error may explain this, as a much larger clone is one base away. CDR3 protein: CSARGGQGAEALF. CDR3 sequence (DNA): TGCAGTGCTAGAGGGGGACAGGGGGCTGAAGCTCTCTTT. This chain joins TRBV20-1 and TRBJ1-1, with TRBD1 identical over 12 bases. Germline V gene lookup returns CDR1 DFQATT and CDR2 SNEGSKA (reference sequence). This CDR3 is built from 13 residues.

This clonotype was counted at least ten times. J is TRBJ1-2 and V is TRBV27, with D possibly matching TRBD1 (5 bases). V was pared by 8 bases and J by 3 bases, with 16 bases between. There are 14 residues in the CDR3. Germline V gene data show CDR1 as MNHEY and CDR2 as SMNVEV (reference sequence). The CDR3 is CASGGGGTYYGYTF. CDR3 nucleotide sequence: TGTGCCAGCGGAGGTGGAGGGACCTACTATGGCTACACCTTC.

Many counts were recorded for this clonotype. The V call is TRBV6-2 or TRBV6-3, the J call TRBJ2-2; the D is unclear. Germline lookup yields CDR1 MNHEY and CDR2 SVGEGT. With 3 bases removed from V and 1 base from J, the gap between germline ends came to 9 bases. CDR3 length: 15 residues. The CDR3: CASSYVTGNTGELFF. CDR3 nucleotides: TGTGCCAGCAGTTATGTCACGGGGAACACCGGGGAGCTGTTTTTT.

This clonotype has only a few counts. The rearrangement uses TRBV9 and TRBJ2-1; 12 bases line up with TRBD2. There are 21 residues in the CDR3. The V segment lost 4 bases and the J segment 0 bases; nucleotides outside the gene matches: 17. In germline, CDR1 is SGDLS, CDR2 YYNGEE. In nucleotides, the CDR3 is TGTGCCAGCAGCCCACCGGGACTAGCGGGTCATTCCTATAGCTCCTACAATGAGCAGTTCTTC. Protein sequence: CASSPPGLAGHSYSSYNEQFF.

The chain's CDR3 is CASSYSSGGTYEQYF. The CDR3 DNA reads as TGTGCCAGCAGTTACTCCAGCGGGGGTACTTACGAGCAGTACTTC. The chain carries TRBV6-6 and TRBJ2-7, with 8 bases fitting TRBD2. Losses at the gene ends were 0 bases for V and 4 bases for J; bases not matched to a gene: 5. The CDR3 consists of 15 residues. Germline V lookup: CDR1 MNHNY, CDR2 SVGAGI (reference sequence).

V usage is TRBV18 and J usage is TRBJ1-2; TRBD1 aligns across 9 bases. The germline V gene encodes CDR1 KGHSH and CDR2 LQKENI. The CDR3 consists of 14 residues. J lost 8 bases, V lost 2 bases, and 6 bases had no gene match. CDR3 loop: CASSPGTGSGGYTF. The DNA of the CDR3 is TGTGCCAGCTCACCAGGGACAGGGTCGGGCGGCTACACCTTC.

Many counts were recorded for this clonotype. The V gene is TRBV4-3, the J gene TRBJ1-4; 8 nucleotides match TRBD1. CDR3 length: 19 amino acids. V lost 0 bases and J lost 3; bases outside the gene matches: 12. CDR1 and CDR2 (germline): LGHNA, YSLEER. DNA of the CDR3: TGCGCCAGCAGCCAAGATCTTAAGGCAGGGGGCCTGGCTAATGAAAAACTGTTTTTT. Encoded protein: CASSQDLKAGGLANEKLFF.

In this sample, this clonotype turned up many times. Its ends do not fully match the called genes, so a read error is possible. The V call is TRBV2, the J call TRBJ2-7, with 7 bases aligning to TRBD2. Germline assignment: CDR1 SNHLY and CDR2 FYNNEI. The CDR3 has 10 amino acids. CDR3 in amino acids: CASSGGIYSF. The DNA for the CDR3 is TGTGCCAGCAGCGGGGGGATTTATTCCTTC.

The chain couples TRBV27 to TRBJ1-4; D is unclear. Trimming removed 6 bases from V and 7 bases from J, with 21 bases in between. Germline CDR1 and CDR2: MNHEY and SMNVEV (reference sequence). This CDR3 spans 16 amino acids. CDR3 bases: TGTGCCAGCAGACCGGGCCGGCCGCTTAGGAGTGAAAAACTGTTTTTT. Protein product: CASRPGRPLRSEKLFF.

In this sample, this clonotype turned up many times. This chain links TRBV13 with TRBJ1-2; D may be TRBD1 (5 bases). Trimming took off 2 bases at V and 8 bases at J, with 21 bases between the two ends. Germline V lookup: CDR1 PRHDT, CDR2 FYEKMQ (reference sequence). CDR3 length equals 16 residues. The DNA of the CDR3 is TGTGCCAGCAGCTTACTAGGCGGGGACGCTTTCCAAGGCTACACCTTC. Translating it yields CASSLLGGDAFQGYTF.

This clonotype was counted at least ten times. The CDR3 sequence: CASGTGLNTEAFF. The CDR3 DNA sequence: TGTGCCAGCGGAACAGGGTTGAACACTGAAGCTTTCTTT. The chain carries TRBV12-3 or TRBV12-4 and TRBJ1-1, with D perhaps matching TRBD1 (6 bases). This CDR3 contains 13 residues. V dropped 8 bases and J dropped 0 bases, with 10 bases sitting between them.

This clonotype was picked up a small number of times. This chain uses TRBV7-9 with TRBJ2-1; TRBD1 is a possible D gene (7 bases). The V gene's germline CDR1 is SEHNR and CDR2 FQNEAQ (reference sequence). The CDR3 totals 16 residues. V dropped 5 bases and J dropped 7 bases, with 21 bases sitting between them. Here the CDR3 DNA reads TGTGCCAGCAGCACCCAGACCGTGACAGGGAGGAATGAGCAGTTCTTC. Translated, it gives CASSTQTVTGRNEQFF.

This clonotype was counted at least ten times. The chain links TRBV6-2 or TRBV6-3 to TRBJ1-5; the D gene is possibly TRBD1 (5 bases). The germline V gene has CDR1 MNHEY and CDR2 SVGEGT. The CDR3 has 14 amino acids. The V end lost 7 bases, the J end lost 6 bases, and 16 bases lay between the germline ends. The CDR3 nucleotides are TGTGCCAGCACGGGGGGATTAGGGATTCAGCCCCAGCATTTT. Protein: CASTGGLGIQPQHF.

This chain links TRBV12-3 or TRBV12-4 with TRBJ2-1; 7 bases are shared with TRBD2. V lost 4 bases to trimming and J lost 10 bases; unmatched junction nucleotides: 19. This CDR3 region has 17 residues. The CDR3 protein is CASSSTRGDRPQWEQFF. The CDR3, as DNA: TGTGCCAGCAGTTCTACCCGGGGGGACCGACCTCAATGGGAGCAGTTCTTC.

Comment on this clonotype: A single base separates this from a much larger clone, so it may be a read error. The chain employs TRBV20-1 and TRBJ2-7, with 7 bases that match TRBD2. The V gene's germline CDR1 is DFQATT and CDR2 SNEGSKA (reference sequence). This CDR3 contains 14 residues. The CDR3, as DNA: TGCAGTACTAGAGTTCGGGCTAGCGGTTACGAGCAGTACTTC. It encodes CSTRVRASGYEQYF.

This clonotype has more than one count but fewer than ten. J is TRBJ2-5 and V is TRBV28; 10 bases align to TRBD1. Germline V gene data show CDR1 as MDHEN and CDR2 as SYDVKM. V was clipped by 4 bases and J by 4 bases; unmatched bases: 0. CDR3 length equals 13 residues. The CDR3 DNA is TGTGCCAGCAGTTGGGACAGGGGAGAGACCCAGTACTTC. Translating gives CASSWDRGETQYF.

This clonotype was seen many times. The chain joins TRBV28 to TRBJ2-7; 7 bases match TRBD2. The V and J ends lost 3 bases and 7 bases, in that order; junction bases with no gene match: 9. The germline V gene encodes CDR1 MDHEN and CDR2 SYDVKM. The length of the CDR3 is 14 residues. CDR3 protein: CASSFASGGGEQYF. The CDR3 coding sequence is TGTGCCAGCAGTTTTGCTAGCGGTGGGGGTGAGCAGTACTTC.

This clonotype turned up a few times. The chain joins TRBV4-3 to TRBJ2-1, with 8 bases lining up with TRBD1. The CDR3 has 16 residues. Germline lookup yields CDR1 LGHNA and CDR2 YSLEER. The V and J ends lost 3 bases and 0 bases, in that order; junction bases with no gene match: 4. CDR3 sequence reads: CASSQNTGGSYNEQFF. Here the CDR3 DNA reads TGCGCCAGCAGCCAGAACACAGGGGGCTCCTACAATGAGCAGTTCTTC.

This clonotype was observed a single time. This chain connects TRBV7-9 to TRBJ2-7; no definite D call. Between the trimmed V and J ends, which lost 4 bases and 3 bases, there was a span of 10 bases. CDR1 is SEHNR and CDR2 is FQNEAQ in the germline V gene (reference sequence). This CDR3 has 13 residues. The CDR3 sequence: CASSSPRDYEQYF. The CDR3, as DNA: TGTGCCAGCAGCTCACCTAGAGACTACGAGCAGTACTTC. Supplemented by reference TRBV7-9 and TRBJ2-7, the full variable domain reads DTGVSQNPRHKITKRGQNVTFRCDPISEHNRLYWYRQTLGQGPEFLTYFQNEAQLEKSRLLSDRFSAERPKGSFSTLEIQRTEQGDSAMYLCASSSPRDYEQYFGPGTRLTVT.

This clonotype has just a few counts. This chain uses TRBV29-1 with TRBJ1-2; D is unclear. The CDR3 sequence is 13 residues long. Germline CDR1 reads SQVTM; CDR2 reads ANQGSEA. Trimming removed 3 bases from V and 0 bases from J, with 8 bases in between. The CDR3 here is CSVDSAANYGYTF. CDR3 sequence (DNA): TGCAGCGTTGACTCGGCGGCTAACTATGGCTACACCTTC.

This clonotype was recorded a few times. A much bigger clone sits one base away, suggesting this may be a read error. The J gene is TRBJ2-4, the V gene TRBV7-2, with D maybe TRBD2 (5 bases). Germline CDR1 and CDR2: SGHTA and FQGNSA. The length of the CDR3 is 19 residues. CDR3 DNA sequence: TGTGCCGGCAGCTTAGGAGGAGTCAGACCGACTCAAGCCAAAAACATTCAGTACTTC. Protein: CAGSLGGVRPTQAKNIQYF.

This clonotype was recorded at least ten times. The chain has TRBV4-3 and TRBJ1-1, with D perhaps TRBD1 (6 bases). Germline V gives CDR1 LGHNA, CDR2 YSLEER. The CDR3 has 16 amino acids. V was trimmed by 0 bases and J by 0 bases, leaving 11 bases between them. The CDR3 is CASSQDLGGMNTEAFF. CDR3 DNA: TGCGCCAGCAGCCAAGATCTCGGGGGCATGAACACTGAAGCTTTCTTT.

This CDR3 reads CASSQGRSGLNQPQHF. The CDR3 bases are TGCGCCAGCAGCCAAGGTCGAAGTGGGCTCAATCAGCCCCAGCATTTT. This chain joins TRBV4-3 and TRBJ1-5; D is unresolved. This CDR3 region has 16 residues. CDR1 is LGHNA and CDR2 is YSLEER in the germline V gene. V was pared by 1 base and J by 3 bases, with 13 bases between.

V usage is TRBV11-2 and J usage is TRBJ2-7, with D maybe TRBD2 (5 bases). Trimming left V 5 bases short and J 4 bases short, with 21 bases between. Germline CDR1 is SGHAT and CDR2 is FQNNGV. The CDR3 spans 16 residues. The CDR3 DNA sequence: TGTGCCAGCAGCGCGGGCCGGGAAAGCACGTCGTACGAGCAGTACTTC. Translating it yields CASSAGRESTSYEQYF.

This clonotype was counted ten times or more. The V gene is TRBV7-9, the J gene TRBJ2-3; D is ambiguous. CDR3 size: 10 residues. From germline, CDR1 is SEHNR and CDR2 FQNEAQ (reference sequence). Trimming cost V 5 bases and J 6 bases, with 3 bases left between them. DNA for the CDR3: TGTGCCAGCAGCCTTGATACGCAGTATTTT. It codes for CASSLDTQYF. Using reference TRBV7-9 and TRBJ2-3 for the parts outside the CDR3, the full variable domain is DTGVSQNPRHKITKRGQNVTFRCDPISEHNRLYWYRQTLGQGPEFLTYFQNEAQLEKSRLLSDRFSAERPKGSFSTLEIQRTEQGDSAMYLCASSLDTQYFGPGTRLTVL.